This passage covers 25 T cell receptor beta chains from one sample sequenced in a study of blood T cells in healthy people across ages (dated by TCRdb to between 2014 and 2017). The library was prepared using 5' RACE. The data were produced on an Illumina HiSeq 2500. A second PCR of roughly 7 to 12 cycles was run with a J-beta primer mix and a sample-barcoded 5' primer. Starting from the raw public reads, TCRdb applied fastp trimming at Q25, assembled clones with MiXCR and retained in-frame beta chains. A single entry per CDR3 protein holds the most common genes and DNA from its merged rows. This sample gives 1.5 million to 2 million distinct CDR3 sequences in total; approximately 30% of them show up just once. The biggest ten clones account for roughly 8.2% of the sample. Sequenced input: blood. These TCRs come from a woman aged 25 to 39 in good health.

This clonotype was seen at least ten times. The rearrangement joins TRBV10-3 to TRBJ2-5; 7 bases line up with TRBD1. Germline assignment: CDR1 ENHRY and CDR2 SYGVKD. The CDR3 contains 12 residues. J was trimmed by 4 bases and V by 9 bases; bases with no gene match: 5. CDR3 region: CAITGVIETQYF. Here the CDR3 DNA reads TGTGCCATTACAGGGGTAATAGAGACCCAGTACTTC.

The sample holds a few counts of this clonotype. This rearrangement joins TRBV9 to TRBJ2-3; 8 positions match TRBD2. CDR3 length: 15 amino acids. The V gene's germline CDR1 is SGDLS and CDR2 YYNGEE. Trimming took 3 bases from V and 5 from J; bases not matched to a gene: 8. The CDR3 spells CASSARGDGIDTQYF. The CDR3 nucleotides read TGTGCCAGCAGCGCGCGGGGGGACGGGATAGATACGCAGTATTTT. The full variable domain, completed using reference TRBV9 and TRBJ2-3, is DSGVTQTPKHLITATGQRVTLRCSPRSGDLSVYWYQQSLDQGLQFLIQYYNGEERAKGNILERFSAQQFPDLHSELNLSSLELGDSALYFCASSARGDGIDTQYFGPGTRLTVL.

This clonotype occurred a few times. The chain combines TRBV20-1 with TRBJ1-4; 7 bases agree with TRBD1. Germline V gene data show CDR1 as DFQATT and CDR2 as SNEGSKA (reference sequence). V trimming: 5 bases; J trimming: 7 bases; junction bases outside the gene matches: 4. This CDR3 is 12 amino acids long. In DNA form, the CDR3 reads TGCAGTGCTGGTTACAGGGGTGAAAAACTGTTTTTT. As protein: CSAGYRGEKLFF.

This clonotype was recorded a few times. The gene calls are TRBV7-3 and TRBJ2-5; tentative D call: TRBD1 (6 bases). The CDR3 is made up of 13 amino acids. Germline CDR1 reads SGHTA; CDR2 reads FQGTGA. With 6 bases removed from V and 5 bases from J, the gap between germline ends came to 13 bases. The CDR3 spells CASSRTAAETQYF. The DNA of the CDR3 is TGTGCCAGCAGTCGGACAGCCGCGGAGACCCAGTACTTC.

This clonotype was observed many times. The chain uses TRBV5-4 and TRBJ1-2; D gene uncertain. The germline V gene encodes CDR1 SGHNT and CDR2 YYREEE (reference sequence). V lost 0 bases, J lost 2 bases, and 8 bases lay in between. The CDR3 length is 14 residues. The CDR3 region is CASSLGSGNYGYTF. The CDR3, as DNA: TGTGCCAGCAGCTTGGGCAGTGGAAACTATGGCTACACCTTC.

At least ten counts were recorded for this clonotype. The chain uses TRBV29-1 and TRBJ2-1; 9 bases align to TRBD2. V shed 4 bases and J 4 bases; nucleotides not matched to a gene: 8. Germline lookup yields CDR1 SQVTM and CDR2 ANQGSEA. This CDR3 spans 15 amino acids. CDR3 nucleotide sequence: TGCAGCGTTGGATATAGGACTAGCGTATACAATGAGCAGTTCTTC. This translates into CSVGYRTSVYNEQFF.

The chain is built from TRBV18 and TRBJ2-7, with D possibly TRBD2 on 6 matching bases. The CDR3 covers 16 residues. Trimming removed 5 bases from V and 0 bases from J, with 17 bases in between. Germline CDR1 and CDR2: KGHSH and LQKENI. The CDR3 nucleotides read TGTGCCAGCTCATCCCCTTCGACTAGGAGCTCCTACGAGCAGTACTTC. Its protein is CASSSPSTRSSYEQYF.

This chain joins TRBV3-1 and TRBJ2-1; the D gene is possibly TRBD2 (7 bases). The CDR3 totals 11 residues. Trimming took 3 bases from V and 13 from J, leaving 10 bases between them. Germline values: CDR1 LGHDT, CDR2 YNNKEL (reference sequence). DNA of the CDR3: TGTGCCAGCAGCCACGCGGGGGCCCAGTTCTTC. This sequence encodes CASSHAGAQFF.

The V and J genes are TRBV18 and TRBJ2-7; D not resolved. The CDR3 is made up of 13 amino acids. CDR1 and CDR2 from the germline V gene are KGHSH and LQKENI. V lost 4 bases and J lost 3, with 10 bases in between. This CDR3 is CASSRVRDYEQYF. The DNA for the CDR3 is TGTGCCAGCTCACGGGTCCGAGACTACGAGCAGTACTTC.

This clonotype showed up just a few times. J is TRBJ2-1 and V is TRBV11-2; TRBD2 matches at 11 bases. Germline trimming cut 5 bases from V and 7 bases from J; bases unmatched to any gene: 13. In germline, CDR1 is SGHAT, CDR2 FQNNGV. CDR3 length equals 17 residues. CDR3 in DNA: TGTGCCAGCAGCCGCGGCTTTAGCGGGGGGGCCGGGAATGAGCAGTTCTTC. This encodes CASSRGFSGGAGNEQFF.

In regard to this clonotype: At one boundary the junction diverges from the germline segment, which might be a read error. This sequence joins TRBV7-9 and TRBJ2-3; D remains ambiguous. In germline, CDR1 is SEHNR, CDR2 FQNEAQ (reference sequence). The CDR3 extends over 15 amino acids. Here the CDR3 reads CARSPEYSTPDTQYF. The CDR3 DNA follows: TGTGCCCGCAGTCCCGAATATTCCACCCCAGATACGCAGTATTTT. Full variable domain (remainder filled in from reference TRBV7-9 and TRBJ2-3): DTGVSQNPRHKITKRGQNVTFRCDPISEHNRLYWYRQTLGQGPEFLTYFQNEAQLEKSRLLSDRFSAERPKGSFSTLEIQRTEQGDSAMYLCARSPEYSTPDTQYFGPGTRLTVL.

In DNA form, the CDR3 reads TGTGCCAGCAGTTTACTAACGACCCTGGGCAGGGACACTTCCTACGAGCAGTACTTC. As protein: CASSLLTTLGRDTSYEQYF. The V call is TRBV12-3 or TRBV12-4, the J call TRBJ2-7; maybe TRBD1 (6 bases). With 2 bases removed from V and 1 base from J, the gap between germline ends came to 24 bases. This CDR3 has 19 residues.

The chain couples TRBV6-2 or TRBV6-3 to TRBJ2-7; D gene ambiguous. The CDR3 has 16 amino acids. Trimming left V 6 bases short and J 6 bases short, with 24 bases between. The germline V gene has CDR1 MNHEY and CDR2 SVGEGT. The chain's CDR3 is CASRPRQERIRSEQYF. DNA of the CDR3: TGTGCCAGCAGACCCCGGCAGGAGAGGATACGGAGCGAGCAGTACTTC.

Worth noting for this clonotype: One end of the junction fails to match germline, which may point to a read error. The CDR3 protein is CTSSTTGGAYEQYF. The CDR3 coding sequence is TGTACCAGCAGCACCACGGGAGGAGCCTACGAGCAGTACTTC. The chain uses TRBV7-6 and TRBJ2-7, with 7 bases that match TRBD2. Germline lookup yields CDR1 SGHVS and CDR2 FNYEAQ. CDR3 length equals 14 residues.

V and J are TRBV20-1 and TRBJ1-5; D gene ambiguous. Germline CDR1 is DFQATT and CDR2 is SNEGSKA (reference sequence). The CDR3 is made up of 12 amino acids. The V and J ends lost 7 bases and 7 bases respectively, with 14 bases between them. CDR3 sequence reads: CSVVGEGQPQHF. The CDR3 DNA reads TGCAGTGTAGTCGGGGAAGGACAGCCCCAGCATTTT.

This clonotype came up a few times. The chain has TRBV10-3 and TRBJ2-1, with TRBD2 identical over 8 bases. V shed 11 bases, J shed 2 bases, and the junction held 8 bases outside the gene matches. Germline CDR1 and CDR2: ENHRY and SYGVKD. CDR3 size: 14 residues. CDR3 nucleotide sequence: TGTGCCTCCAAGCCGGGAGGGCCCTACAATGAGCAGTTCTTC. It codes for CASKPGGPYNEQFF.

In this sample, this clonotype turned up a few times. The chain uses TRBV5-1 and TRBJ2-1, with TRBD1 matching 8 bases. Germline CDR1 and CDR2: SGHRS and YFSETQ. V trimming: 9 bases; J trimming: 7 bases; junction bases outside the gene matches: 9. The CDR3 covers 13 residues. This CDR3 reads CATRQGTGNEQFF. DNA of the CDR3: TGCGCCACCAGACAGGGGACTGGGAATGAGCAGTTCTTC.

The CDR3 nucleotides read TGCGCCAGCAGCCAAACCGCGGGTAATGAAAAACTGTTTTTT. Protein product: CASSQTAGNEKLFF. The V gene is TRBV4-1, the J gene TRBJ1-4; D unclear. Germline V gene data show CDR1 as MGHRA and CDR2 as YSYEKL. The CDR3 consists of 14 residues. With 2 bases removed from V and 4 bases from J, the gap between germline ends came to 8 bases.

CDR3 loop: CASSYIINQPQHF. The CDR3 region has the DNA TGTGCCAGCAGTTATATCATAAATCAGCCCCAGCATTTT. The rearrangement joins TRBV28 to TRBJ1-5, with no clear D. The CDR3 extends over 13 amino acids. V was clipped by 4 bases and J by 4 bases, with 8 bases between them. CDR1 and CDR2 from the germline V gene are MDHEN and SYDVKM.

In this sample, this clonotype turned up a few times. This chain links TRBV14 with TRBJ2-1; TRBD1 matches at 10 bases. V dropped 1 base and J dropped 6; count of bases not matched to a gene: 3. This CDR3 contains 15 residues. Germline CDR1 is SGHDN and CDR2 is FVKESK. The CDR3 loop reads CASSQGTGGTNEQFF. The CDR3 nucleotides are TGTGCCAGCAGCCAAGGGACAGGGGGAACCAATGAGCAGTTCTTC. The whole variable domain, filled in from reference TRBV14 and TRBJ2-1, reads EAGVTQFPSHSVIEKGQTVTLRCDPISGHDNLYWYRRVMGKEIKFLLHFVKESKQDESGMPNNRFLAERTGGTYSTLKVQPAELEDSGVYFCASSQGTGGTNEQFFGPGTRLTVL.

This clonotype showed up many times. The chain carries TRBV12-3 or TRBV12-4 and TRBJ2-5; 10 nucleotides align to TRBD1. Trimming removed 6 bases from V and 4 bases from J; junction bases left unmatched: 14. There are 17 residues in the CDR3. The CDR3 region is CASRPDRGRELGETQYF. As DNA, the CDR3 is TGTGCCAGCAGACCAGACAGGGGGCGCGAATTAGGAGAGACCCAGTACTTC.

The J gene is TRBJ2-5, the V gene TRBV12-3 or TRBV12-4, with a weak D call TRBD2 (6 bases). Deletions cut 3 bases from V and 4 bases from J, with 12 bases between. CDR3 length equals 14 residues. The CDR3 is CASSFSSGRETQYF. DNA of the CDR3: TGTGCCAGCAGTTTTTCGAGCGGGCGAGAGACCCAGTACTTC.

About this clonotype itself: At one end the junction does not follow the germline gene, possibly because of a read error. The rearrangement links TRBV12-3 or TRBV12-4 to TRBJ2-3; possible D gene TRBD2, 5 bases. The CDR3 extends over 11 amino acids. The CDR3 nucleotides read TGTGCCAGCAGTCCCGCGGGTACGCAGTGTTTT. Its translation is CASSPAGTQCF.

The chain combines TRBV7-9 with TRBJ1-1, with D uncertain. V was clipped by 6 bases and J by 6 bases, with 17 bases between them. The CDR3 runs to 14 residues. From germline, CDR1 is SEHNR and CDR2 FQNEAQ (reference sequence). CDR3 bases: TGTGCCAGCAGTCCGCCCGAGGGTGTCTCTGAAGCTTTCTTT. Translation: CASSPPEGVSEAFF.

This clonotype showed up many times. The rearrangement uses TRBV7-2 and TRBJ2-6; 7 bases are a match to TRBD2. V lost 7 bases to trimming and J lost 0 bases; unmatched junction nucleotides: 15. CDR3 size: 19 residues. Germline-derived CDR1 and CDR2 are SGHTA and FQGNSA. The CDR3 DNA reads as TGTGCCAGCACATCCCCCTCCGGGACTACCAGCTCTGGGGCCAACGTCCTGACTTTC. It encodes CASTSPSGTTSSGANVLTF.